Listed here is a single T cell receptor (beta chain). Clones were read by immunoSEQ multiplex PCR, and TCRdb kept only the in-frame ones, dropping some. The sample carries approximately 93,000 clones, approximately 74% recorded once. Looked up from germline, CDR1 is MNHEY and CDR2 is SMNVEV (reference sequence). Trimming removed 3 bases from V and 7 bases from J, with 13 bases in between. CDR3 length: 13 amino acids. This record comes from a study of blood T cell repertoires in COVID-19. Study at large: Sites across the United States, Italy and Spain contributed samples from acute and convalescent COVID-19. PBMCs, B-cell-depleted T cells, or T cells were the source of the cDNA or gDNA that made up the material.

The material sequenced was peripheral blood. The genes are TRBV27 and TRBJ2-7; D perhaps matches TRBD2 (6 bases). The clonotype originates from a man between 65 and 85 years old with COVID-19, enrolled during active disease. CDR3 in DNA: TGTGCCAGCAGTTTCGGGGGAGCGCGGGAGCAGTACTTC. Translated, it gives CASSFGGAREQYF.